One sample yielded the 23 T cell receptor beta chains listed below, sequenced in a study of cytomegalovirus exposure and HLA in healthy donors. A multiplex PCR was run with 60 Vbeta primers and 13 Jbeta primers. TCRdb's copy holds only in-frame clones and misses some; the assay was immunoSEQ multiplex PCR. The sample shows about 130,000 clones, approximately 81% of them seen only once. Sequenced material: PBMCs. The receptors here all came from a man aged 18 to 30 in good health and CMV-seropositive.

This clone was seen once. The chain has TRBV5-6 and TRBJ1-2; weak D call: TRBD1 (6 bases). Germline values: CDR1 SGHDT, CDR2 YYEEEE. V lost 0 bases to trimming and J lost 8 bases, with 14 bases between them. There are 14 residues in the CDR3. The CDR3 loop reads CASSLGTGKGGYTF. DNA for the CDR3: TGTGCCAGCAGCTTGGGTACAGGGAAAGGGGGCTACACCTTC.

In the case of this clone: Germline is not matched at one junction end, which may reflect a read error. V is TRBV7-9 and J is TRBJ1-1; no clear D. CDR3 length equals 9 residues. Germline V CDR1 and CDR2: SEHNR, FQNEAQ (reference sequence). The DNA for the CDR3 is TGTTCCAGCAATCCGGAAGCTTTCTTT. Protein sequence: CSSNPEAFF.

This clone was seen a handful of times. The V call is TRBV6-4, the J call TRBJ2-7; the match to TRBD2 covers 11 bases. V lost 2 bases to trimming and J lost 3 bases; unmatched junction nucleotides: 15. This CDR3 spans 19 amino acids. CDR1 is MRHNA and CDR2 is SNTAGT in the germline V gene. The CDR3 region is CASSDPQRLAGKNFYEQYF. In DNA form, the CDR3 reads TGTGCCAGCAGTGACCCCCAAAGACTAGCGGGAAAGAACTTCTACGAGCAGTACTTC.

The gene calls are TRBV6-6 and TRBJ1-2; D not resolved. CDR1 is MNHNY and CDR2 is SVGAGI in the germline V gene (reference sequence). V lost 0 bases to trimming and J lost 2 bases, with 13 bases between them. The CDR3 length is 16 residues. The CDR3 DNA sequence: TGTGCCAGCAGTTACTCGAGAGTGAGCAGGAACTATGGCTACACCTTC. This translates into CASSYSRVSRNYGYTF.

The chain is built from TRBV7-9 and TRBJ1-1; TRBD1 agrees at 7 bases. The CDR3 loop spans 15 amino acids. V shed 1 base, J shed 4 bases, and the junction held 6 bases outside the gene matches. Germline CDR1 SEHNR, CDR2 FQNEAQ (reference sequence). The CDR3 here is CASSLGQGVFTEAFF. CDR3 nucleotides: TGTGCCAGCAGCTTAGGTCAGGGGGTTTTCACTGAAGCTTTCTTT.

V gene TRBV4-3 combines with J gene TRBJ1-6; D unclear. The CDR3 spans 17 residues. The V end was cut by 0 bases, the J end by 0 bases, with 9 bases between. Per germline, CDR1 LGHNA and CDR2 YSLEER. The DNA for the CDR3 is TGCGCCAGCAGCCAAGAACCCGGGAGCTCCTATAATTCACCCCTCCACTTT. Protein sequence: CASSQEPGSSYNSPLHF.

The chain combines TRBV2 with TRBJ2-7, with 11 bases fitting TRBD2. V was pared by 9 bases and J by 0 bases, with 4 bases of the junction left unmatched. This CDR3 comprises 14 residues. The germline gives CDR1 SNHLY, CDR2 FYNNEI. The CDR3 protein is CASKTSGASYEQYF. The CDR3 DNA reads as TGTGCCAGTAAGACTAGCGGGGCCTCCTACGAGCAGTACTTC.

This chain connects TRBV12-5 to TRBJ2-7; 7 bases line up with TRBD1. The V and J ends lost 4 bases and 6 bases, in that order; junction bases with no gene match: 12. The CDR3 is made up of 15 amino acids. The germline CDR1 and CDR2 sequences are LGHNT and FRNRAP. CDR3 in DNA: TGTGCTAGTGGTTCGGTGCGAGGGGGCCTTGGCGAGCAGTACTTC. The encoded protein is CASGSVRGGLGEQYF.

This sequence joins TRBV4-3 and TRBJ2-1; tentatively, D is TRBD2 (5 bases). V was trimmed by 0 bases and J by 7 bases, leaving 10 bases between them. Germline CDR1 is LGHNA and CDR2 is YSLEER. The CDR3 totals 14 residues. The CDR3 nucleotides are TGCGCCAGCAGCCAAGAAGGAACTAGTAATGAGCAGTTCTTC. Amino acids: CASSQEGTSNEQFF.

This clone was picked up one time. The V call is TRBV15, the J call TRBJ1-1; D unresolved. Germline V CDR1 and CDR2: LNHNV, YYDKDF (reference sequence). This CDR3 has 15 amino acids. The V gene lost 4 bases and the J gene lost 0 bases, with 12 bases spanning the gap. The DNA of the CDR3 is TGTGCCACCAGCAACGGACTGATAGTGAACACTGAAGCTTTCTTT. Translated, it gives CATSNGLIVNTEAFF. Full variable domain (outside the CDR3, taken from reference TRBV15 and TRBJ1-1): DAMVIQNPRYQVTQFGKPVTLSCSQTLNHNVMYWYQQKSSQAPKLLFHYYDKDFNNEADTPDNFQSRRPNTSFCFLDIRSPGLGDTAMYLCATSNGLIVNTEAFFGQGTRLTVV.

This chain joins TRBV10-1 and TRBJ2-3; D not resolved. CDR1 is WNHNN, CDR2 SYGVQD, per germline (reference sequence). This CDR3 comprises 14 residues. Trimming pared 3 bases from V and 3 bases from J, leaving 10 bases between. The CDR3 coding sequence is TGCGCCAGCAGTGAAGGCAGGCTAACAGATACGCAGTATTTT. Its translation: CASSEGRLTDTQYF.

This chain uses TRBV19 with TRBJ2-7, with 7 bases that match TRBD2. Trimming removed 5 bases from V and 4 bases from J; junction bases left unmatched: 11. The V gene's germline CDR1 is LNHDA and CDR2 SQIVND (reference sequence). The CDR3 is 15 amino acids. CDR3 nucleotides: TGTGCCAGTAGTTCCACCGAGTTCGGGGGGTACGAGCAGTACTTC. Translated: CASSSTEFGGYEQYF.

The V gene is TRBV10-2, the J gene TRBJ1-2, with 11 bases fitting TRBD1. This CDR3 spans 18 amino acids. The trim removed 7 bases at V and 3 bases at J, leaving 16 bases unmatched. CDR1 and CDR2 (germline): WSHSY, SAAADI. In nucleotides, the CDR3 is TGCGCCAGCATAGAGATACCGGGACAGGGGGGAGCGGACTATGGCTACACCTTC. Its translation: CASIEIPGQGGADYGYTF.

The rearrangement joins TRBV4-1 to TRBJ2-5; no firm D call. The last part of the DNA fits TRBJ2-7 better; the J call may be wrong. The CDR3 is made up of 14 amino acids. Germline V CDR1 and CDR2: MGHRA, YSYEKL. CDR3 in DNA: TGCGCCAGCAGCCAAGTTGCTGACTCCTACGAGCAGTACTTC. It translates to CASSQVADSYEQYF.

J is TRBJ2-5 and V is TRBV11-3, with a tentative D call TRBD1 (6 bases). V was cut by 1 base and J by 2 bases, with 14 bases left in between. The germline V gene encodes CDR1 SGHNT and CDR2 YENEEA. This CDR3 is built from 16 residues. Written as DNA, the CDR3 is TGTGCCAGCAGCTTAGGGACCTCAGGGGCTCAAGAGACCCAGTACTTC. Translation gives CASSLGTSGAQETQYF.

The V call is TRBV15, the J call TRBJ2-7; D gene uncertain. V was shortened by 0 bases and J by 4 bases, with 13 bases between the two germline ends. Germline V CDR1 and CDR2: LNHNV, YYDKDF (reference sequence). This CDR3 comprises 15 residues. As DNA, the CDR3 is TGTGCCACCAGCAGAGACTCAATAGACACGTACGAGCAGTACTTC. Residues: CATSRDSIDTYEQYF.

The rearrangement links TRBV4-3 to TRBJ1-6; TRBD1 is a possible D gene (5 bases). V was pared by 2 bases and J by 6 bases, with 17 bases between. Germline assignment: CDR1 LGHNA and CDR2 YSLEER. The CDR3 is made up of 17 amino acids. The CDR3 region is CASSQNTGTGGNSPLHF. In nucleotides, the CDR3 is TGCGCCAGCAGCCAAAATACCGGGACCGGGGGTAATTCACCCCTCCACTTT.

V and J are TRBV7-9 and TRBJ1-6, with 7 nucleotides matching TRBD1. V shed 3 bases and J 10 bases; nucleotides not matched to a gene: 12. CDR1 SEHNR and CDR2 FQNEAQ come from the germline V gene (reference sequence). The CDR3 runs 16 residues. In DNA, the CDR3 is TGTGCCAGCAGCTTTCCGACAGGGCCCCAAGGGTCACCCCTCCACTTT. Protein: CASSFPTGPQGSPLHF.

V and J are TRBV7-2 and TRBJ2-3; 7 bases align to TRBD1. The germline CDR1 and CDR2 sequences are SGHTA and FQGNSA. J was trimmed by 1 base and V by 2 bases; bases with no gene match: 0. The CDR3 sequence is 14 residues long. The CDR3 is CASSLTGGTDTQYF. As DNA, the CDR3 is TGTGCCAGCAGCTTAACAGGGGGCACAGATACGCAGTATTTT.

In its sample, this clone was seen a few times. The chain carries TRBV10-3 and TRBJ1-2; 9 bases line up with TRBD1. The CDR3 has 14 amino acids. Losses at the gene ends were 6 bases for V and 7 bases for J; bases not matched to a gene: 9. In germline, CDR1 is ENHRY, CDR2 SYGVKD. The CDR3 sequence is CAISQQGALAGYTF. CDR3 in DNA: TGTGCCATCAGCCAACAGGGGGCGCTTGCTGGCTACACCTTC.

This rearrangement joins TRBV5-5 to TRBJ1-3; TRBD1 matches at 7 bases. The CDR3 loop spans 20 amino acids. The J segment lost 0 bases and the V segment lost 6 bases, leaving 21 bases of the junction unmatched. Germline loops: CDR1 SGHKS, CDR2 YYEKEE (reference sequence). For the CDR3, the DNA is TGTGCCAGCACGAAAACATTAGGGACAGCCGAAACCTACTCTGGAAACACCATATATTTT. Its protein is CASTKTLGTAETYSGNTIYF.

CDR3 loop: CASSSGQGQGYPQHF. In DNA, the CDR3 is TGTGCCAGCAGCTCCGGACAGGGACAGGGCTATCCCCAGCATTTT. The chain employs TRBV5-6 and TRBJ1-5; TRBD1 matches at 9 bases. Germline V gene lookup returns CDR1 SGHDT and CDR2 YYEEEE. The trim removed 3 bases at V and 10 bases at J, leaving 11 bases unmatched. The CDR3 consists of 15 residues.

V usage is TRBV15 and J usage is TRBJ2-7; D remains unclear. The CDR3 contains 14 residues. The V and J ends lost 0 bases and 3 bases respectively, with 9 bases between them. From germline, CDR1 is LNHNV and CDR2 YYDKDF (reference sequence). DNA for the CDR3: TGTGCCACCAGCAGAGAGGGCACGATCTACGAGCAGTACTTC. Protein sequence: CATSREGTIYEQYF.